This TCR beta chain was documented in a study of OX40 agonist ivuxolimab in advanced cancers. Autoimmune disease history or systemic immunosuppression excluded patients. As to this clone: The antigen remains unidentified.

Study-level findings and limits: Among T cells, CD8+ cells averaged more expanded clones than CD4+ cells.

Clones were read by immunoSEQ multiplex PCR, and TCRdb kept only the in-frame ones, dropping some. The table records 85,000 to 130,000 clones, 90% of them present only once. V lost 1 base and J lost 0, with 10 bases in between. In germline, CDR1 is LNHNV, CDR2 YYDKDF (reference sequence). CDR3 length: 16 amino acids. The rearrangement uses TRBV15 and TRBJ1-3; D is undetermined. The material sequenced was CD4+ or CD8+ T cells sorted from blood, taken in a trial of the OX40 agonist ivuxolimab. The source of this sequence is an adult with an advanced solid tumor such as melanoma, head and neck, liver or kidney cancer. The CDR3 DNA reads TGTGCCACCAGCAGAGTGGTGGGCGGCTCTGGAAACACCATATATTTT. Its translation: CATSRVVGGSGNTIYF.